The entry below describes one T cell receptor beta chain. These data originate in a study of technical replicates of blood from a few donors. TCRdb's copy holds only in-frame clones and misses some; the assay was immunoSEQ multiplex PCR. The profile shows about 76,000 clones, almost 98% of them singletons. The junction had 8 bases not matched to a gene; V was cut back by 0 bases and J by 5 bases. Germline CDR1 and CDR2: MNHEY and SMNVEV (reference sequence). CDR3 length equals 16 residues. The sample taken for sequencing was T cells isolated from PBMCs. The genes are TRBV27 and TRBJ1-1; 8 bases fit TRBD1. The clonotype was recovered from a human donor in good health. CDR3 loop: CASSLSPDRAGTEAFF. The CDR3 DNA sequence: TGTGCCAGCAGTTTATCCCCGGACAGGGCAGGGACTGAAGCTTTCTTT.